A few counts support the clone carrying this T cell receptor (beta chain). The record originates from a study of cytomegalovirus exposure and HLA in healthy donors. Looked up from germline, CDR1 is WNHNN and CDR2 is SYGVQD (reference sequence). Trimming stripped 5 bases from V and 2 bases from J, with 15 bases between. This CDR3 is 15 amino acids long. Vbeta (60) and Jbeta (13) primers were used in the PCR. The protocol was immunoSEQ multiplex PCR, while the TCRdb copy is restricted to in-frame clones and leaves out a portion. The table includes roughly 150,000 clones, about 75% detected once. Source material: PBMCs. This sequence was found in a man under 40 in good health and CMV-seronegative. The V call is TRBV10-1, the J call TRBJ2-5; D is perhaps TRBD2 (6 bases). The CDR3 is CASSPGGTAQETQYF. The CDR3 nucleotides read TGCGCCAGCAGTCCAGGAGGGACGGCTCAAGAGACCCAGTACTTC.